The 10 T cell receptor beta chains below were found in one sample sequenced in a study of cytomegalovirus exposure and HLA in healthy donors. Primers for the PCR totalled 60 Vbeta and 13 Jbeta. Clones were read by immunoSEQ multiplex PCR, and TCRdb kept only the in-frame ones, dropping some. The table includes over 150,000 clones, more than 80% detected once. Material for sequencing was PBMCs. The receptor source for this set is a man younger than 35 in good health and CMV-seronegative.

This clone has just a few counts. CDR3 sequence (DNA): TGTGCCAGCAGCTTACAGGGGGGTACTGAAGCTTTCTTT. Protein sequence: CASSLQGGTEAFF. The V gene is TRBV7-9, the J gene TRBJ1-1; 7 bases line up with TRBD1. From germline, CDR1 is SEHNR and CDR2 FQNEAQ (reference sequence). With 2 bases clipped from V and 5 bases from J, the junction kept 2 bases outside the gene matches. There are 13 residues in the CDR3.

V is TRBV4-1 and J is TRBJ2-7; 9 bases are a match to TRBD1. CDR1 is MGHRA, CDR2 YSYEKL, per germline. The CDR3 is 13 amino acids. V lost 4 bases and J lost 5; bases outside the gene matches: 3. CDR3 sequence reads: CASSLQGANEQYF. The DNA for the CDR3 is TGCGCCAGCAGCCTACAGGGGGCGAACGAGCAGTACTTC.

V usage is TRBV4-3 and J usage is TRBJ2-3; 7 bases are a match to TRBD2. Germline values: CDR1 LGHNA, CDR2 YSLEER. This CDR3 comprises 16 residues. With V trimmed by 1 base and J by 6 bases, 10 bases remained unmatched. CDR3 DNA sequence: TGCGCCAGCAGCCAAGGGTTGCGGGAGTATTCGGATACGCAGTATTTT. Its protein is CASSQGLREYSDTQYF.

This clone occurred once. The chain combines TRBV15 with TRBJ2-1; 8 nucleotides agree with TRBD2. V lost 1 base to trimming and J lost 0 bases; unmatched junction nucleotides: 11. Looked up from germline, CDR1 is LNHNV and CDR2 is YYDKDF (reference sequence). The CDR3 sequence is 19 residues long. The DNA for the CDR3 is TGTGCCACCAGCAGAGGGGCTAGCGGGTTACTGAGCTCCTACAATGAGCAGTTCTTC. Translation: CATSRGASGLLSSYNEQFF.

The gene calls are TRBV18 and TRBJ2-5; the D is unclear. Germline CDR1 and CDR2: KGHSH and LQKENI. Trimming shortened V by 1 base and J by 2 bases, and 11 bases separated the two germline ends. The CDR3 is 15 residues long. The CDR3 sequence: CASSPLYGQQETQYF. DNA for the CDR3: TGTGCCAGCTCACCACTTTATGGGCAGCAAGAGACCCAGTACTTC.

V usage is TRBV28 and J usage is TRBJ1-5, with 7 positions matching TRBD1. The junction had 4 bases not matched to a gene; V was cut back by 6 bases and J by 5 bases. From germline, CDR1 is MDHEN and CDR2 SYDVKM. This CDR3 spans 13 amino acids. CDR3 loop: CASRRDRDQPQHF. CDR3 in DNA: TGTGCCAGCAGACGCGACAGGGATCAGCCCCAGCATTTT. The variable domain in full, with the rest retrieved from reference TRBV28 and TRBJ1-5, is DVKVTQSSRYLVKRTGEKVFLECVQDMDHENMFWYRQDPGLGLRLIYFSYDVKMKEKGDIPEGYSVSREKKERFSLILESASTNQTSMYLCASRRDRDQPQHFGDGTRLSIL.

The J gene is TRBJ2-7, the V gene TRBV15; a weak D match, TRBD1 (6 bases). Germline-derived CDR1 and CDR2 are LNHNV and YYDKDF (reference sequence). The length of the CDR3 is 14 residues. Trimming removed 4 bases at V and 5 bases at J, with 15 bases between. Here the CDR3 DNA reads TGTGCCACCAGCACCCGACAGGTGCCCCACGAGCAGTACTTC. Amino acid sequence: CATSTRQVPHEQYF.

The rearrangement links TRBV6-1 to TRBJ2-5, with 9 bases fitting TRBD2. V gave up 7 bases and J gave up 3 bases; unmatched junction bases: 3. Germline V gene lookup returns CDR1 MNHNS and CDR2 SASEGT. This CDR3 region has 13 residues. CDR3 sequence reads: CASKRLAEETQYF. CDR3 coding DNA: TGTGCCAGCAAACGACTAGCGGAAGAGACCCAGTACTTC.

This chain joins TRBV18 and TRBJ2-3, with 7 bases aligning to TRBD2. Per the germline V gene, CDR1 is KGHSH and CDR2 is LQKENI. After removal of 3 bases from V and 2 bases from J, the junction contained 2 bases not matched to a gene. The CDR3 contains 14 residues. As DNA, the CDR3 is TGTGCCAGCTCACCCGGGAGGCCCACAGATACGCAGTATTTT. Its translation: CASSPGRPTDTQYF.

This rearrangement joins TRBV2 to TRBJ2-7; 11 bases fit TRBD2. Germline V gene sequence: CDR1 SNHLY, CDR2 FYNNEI. The CDR3 spans 17 residues. The J segment lost 1 base and the V segment lost 0 bases, leaving 5 bases of the junction unmatched. Written as DNA, the CDR3 is TGTGCCAGCAGTGAAGCGCTGGGACTAGCGGCTTCCTACGAGCAGTACTTC. It specifies CASSEALGLAASYEQYF.